The 28 T cell receptor beta chains given below trace back to one sample, sequenced in a study of cytomegalovirus exposure and HLA in healthy donors. Use of 60 Vbeta and 13 Jbeta primers characterized the PCR. The method was immunoSEQ multiplex PCR; TCRdb's version includes in-frame clones alone and lacks a portion of them. The sample gives roughly 200,000 clones, roughly 80% of which show up once; over 2% is in the top ten. The sample taken for sequencing was PBMCs. The receptors were sampled from a woman between 25 and 40 years old in good health and CMV-seropositive.

Ten or more counts support this clone. This chain joins TRBV7-2 and TRBJ1-3; tentative D call: TRBD1 (5 bases). This CDR3 is 15 amino acids long. Germline V gene sequence: CDR1 SGHTA, CDR2 FQGNSA. Trimming stripped 5 bases from V and 0 bases from J, with 11 bases between. The CDR3 sequence is CASSQGASSGNTIYF. In nucleotides, the CDR3 is TGTGCCAGCAGCCAAGGGGCGAGCTCTGGAAACACCATATATTTT.

The chain links TRBV19 to TRBJ1-5, with 7 bases aligning to TRBD1. The germline V gene has CDR1 LNHDA and CDR2 SQIVND (reference sequence). The CDR3 length is 15 residues. V lost 6 bases, J lost 0 bases, and 5 bases stayed unmatched. The CDR3 sequence: CASRTRGDSNQPQHF. Here the CDR3 DNA reads TGTGCCAGTAGGACCAGGGGGGATAGCAATCAGCCCCAGCATTTT.

The genes are TRBV6-5 and TRBJ2-5; possible D gene TRBD1, 5 bases. Germline assignment: CDR1 MNHEY and CDR2 SVGAGI. The ends were cut back, 6 bases at V and 2 bases at J, with 7 bases in the middle. CDR3 length: 12 residues. The CDR3 DNA is TGTGCCAGCAGGAAGGGGCAAGAGACCCAGTACTTC. Translation gives CASRKGQETQYF.

This clone was detected a few times. The genes are TRBV5-1 and TRBJ1-1; TRBD1 matches at 8 bases. The CDR3 runs to 14 residues. V was pared by 4 bases and J by 2 bases, with 4 bases of the junction left unmatched. Germline V gene lookup returns CDR1 SGHRS and CDR2 YFSETQ. CDR3: CASSRTGPNTEAFF. CDR3 coding DNA: TGCGCCAGCAGCCGGACAGGGCCTAACACTGAAGCTTTCTTT.

The chain couples TRBV28 to TRBJ1-4, with D maybe TRBD1 (6 bases). V was cut by 7 bases and J by 7 bases, with 19 bases left in between. CDR3 size: 15 residues. The germline V gene has CDR1 MDHEN and CDR2 SYDVKM. CDR3 sequence (DNA): TGTGCCAGCACCCGTCTTCGGGGAGGGGGTGAAAAACTGTTTTTT. Its protein product is CASTRLRGGGEKLFF.

The chain employs TRBV2 and TRBJ2-7, with a tentative D call TRBD1 (5 bases). The CDR3 is 13 amino acids. Germline CDR1 reads SNHLY; CDR2 reads FYNNEI. Trimming took off 8 bases at V and 0 bases at J, with 11 bases between the two ends. CDR3 region: CASGAASSYEQYF. DNA for the CDR3: TGTGCCAGCGGGGCGGCAAGCTCCTACGAGCAGTACTTC.

The chain is built from TRBV29-1 and TRBJ2-2; D remains ambiguous. The CDR3 has 13 amino acids. Germline V lookup: CDR1 SQVTM, CDR2 ANQGSEA. V was clipped by 4 bases and J by 6 bases, with 12 bases between them. This chain's CDR3 is CSVGLVVAGELFF. CDR3 DNA: TGCAGCGTTGGGTTAGTTGTGGCCGGGGAGCTGTTTTTT.

This chain joins TRBV6-6 and TRBJ2-7, with 7 bases matching TRBD2. The CDR3 runs to 16 residues. Unmatched junction bases numbered 11, after V lost 0 bases and J lost 6 bases. In germline, CDR1 is MNHNY, CDR2 SVGAGI (reference sequence). The chain's CDR3 is CASSYSSTSVRGEQYF. In DNA, the CDR3 is TGTGCCAGCAGTTACTCGAGTACTAGCGTAAGGGGCGAGCAGTACTTC.

The chain couples TRBV12-5 to TRBJ2-2; the D is unclear. V lost 7 bases and J 3 bases, leaving 6 bases between the germline ends. Germline CDR1 reads LGHNT; CDR2 reads FRNRAP. The CDR3 is 12 residues long. Here the CDR3 DNA reads TGTGCTAGTGCACGGGACACCGGGGAGCTGTTTTTT. Translated, it gives CASARDTGELFF. Looking up the rest from reference TRBV12-5 and TRBJ2-2 gives the full variable domain: DARVTQTPRHKVTEMGQEVTMRCQPILGHNTVFWYRQTMMQGLELLAYFRNRAPLDDSGMPKDRFSAEMPDATLATLKIQPSEPRDSAVYFCASARDTGELFFGEGSRLTVL.

V and J are TRBV15 and TRBJ2-7; TRBD1 matches 8 bases. CDR3 size: 14 residues. CDR1 and CDR2 from the germline V gene are LNHNV and YYDKDF (reference sequence). V lost 5 bases and J lost 2; bases outside the gene matches: 5. CDR3 in DNA: TGTGCCACCAGCGTCCGGGACAGGACCTACGAGCAGTACTTC. Translation: CATSVRDRTYEQYF.

V is TRBV11-2 and J is TRBJ2-5, with 11 nucleotides matching TRBD2. Germline CDR1 reads SGHAT; CDR2 reads FQNNGV. V gave up 1 base and J gave up 5 bases; unmatched junction bases: 9. The CDR3 is 17 residues long. Here the CDR3 DNA reads TGTGCCAGCAGCTTAGGGATCCTAGCGGGGGGATCGGAGACCCAGTACTTC. Its translation: CASSLGILAGGSETQYF. Looking up the rest from reference TRBV11-2 and TRBJ2-5 gives the full variable domain: EAGVAQSPRYKIIEKRQSVAFWCNPISGHATLYWYQQILGQGPKLLIQFQNNGVVDDSQLPKDRFSAERLKGVDSTLKIQPAKLEDSAVYLCASSLGILAGGSETQYFGPGTRLLVL.

This chain connects TRBV7-9 to TRBJ1-1, with D perhaps matching TRBD1 (5 bases). Per germline, CDR1 SEHNR and CDR2 FQNEAQ (reference sequence). The CDR3 has 11 amino acids. V was trimmed by 10 bases and J by 1 base, leaving 7 bases between them. The CDR3 nucleotides read TGTGCCACCCAGGGGAACACTGAAGCTTTCTTT. This codes for CATQGNTEAFF. Using reference TRBV7-9 and TRBJ1-1 for the parts outside the CDR3, the full variable domain is DTGVSQNPRHKITKRGQNVTFRCDPISEHNRLYWYRQTLGQGPEFLTYFQNEAQLEKSRLLSDRFSAERPKGSFSTLEIQRTEQGDSAMYLCATQGNTEAFFGQGTRLTVV.

The rearrangement links TRBV28 to TRBJ1-3; no firm D call. The V gene's germline CDR1 is MDHEN and CDR2 SYDVKM. V dropped 1 base and J dropped 0 bases, with 10 bases sitting between them. The CDR3 is 16 amino acids. The CDR3 DNA follows: TGTGCCAGCAGTTTATTAACAGTTCCCTCTGGAAACACCATATATTTT. It encodes CASSLLTVPSGNTIYF.

The table lists this clone with a count of one. The chain joins TRBV9 to TRBJ1-4; D remains unclear. Germline loops: CDR1 SGDLS, CDR2 YYNGEE. V lost 0 bases and J 4 bases, leaving 10 bases between the germline ends. The CDR3 runs 15 residues. The CDR3 spells CASSVATGFNEKLFF. The CDR3 bases are TGTGCCAGCAGCGTAGCGACCGGGTTTAATGAAAAACTGTTTTTT.

V is TRBV19 and J is TRBJ1-2; 9 nucleotides align to TRBD1. Germline V gene sequence: CDR1 LNHDA, CDR2 SQIVND (reference sequence). The CDR3 length is 15 residues. J gave up 8 bases and V 6 bases, and 13 bases lay outside the gene matches. This CDR3 is CASRGSGTGPGGYTF. The CDR3 DNA sequence: TGTGCCAGTAGGGGATCCGGGACAGGGCCGGGGGGCTACACCTTC.

The chain uses TRBV21-1 and TRBJ2-7; the table calls TRBD2, which could not be checked here. TRBV21-1 is a documented pseudogene. CDR3 length: 14 residues. The CDR3 bases are TGTGCCAGCAGCAAAAATCCGGTAAGGAGCGAGCAGTACTTC. It encodes CASSKNPVRSEQYF.

V and J are TRBV2 and TRBJ1-1; 7 bases match TRBD1. V shed 7 bases, J shed 1 base, and the junction held 9 bases outside the gene matches. In germline, CDR1 is SNHLY, CDR2 FYNNEI. The CDR3 totals 15 residues. CDR3 nucleotide sequence: TGTGCCAGCAATAACCGGGACAGAAAGAACACTGAAGCTTTCTTT. Its protein product is CASNNRDRKNTEAFF.

This sequence joins TRBV5-1 and TRBJ2-7, with TRBD1 identical over 7 bases. The length of the CDR3 is 13 residues. The V gene's germline CDR1 is SGHRS and CDR2 YFSETQ. After removal of 4 bases from V and 3 bases from J, the junction contained 4 bases not matched to a gene. Here the CDR3 DNA reads TGCGCCAGCAGCCCCACAGGGGACTACGAGCAGTACTTC. The encoded protein is CASSPTGDYEQYF.

This clone was seen a handful of times. DNA of the CDR3: TGCGCCAGCAGCTTGGAACAGTCTGGAAACACCATATATTTT. Its protein is CASSLEQSGNTIYF. The rearrangement links TRBV5-1 to TRBJ1-3; D is undetermined. Germline CDR1 is SGHRS and CDR2 is YFSETQ. The V and J ends lost 0 bases and 1 base respectively, with 5 bases between them. CDR3 length: 14 residues. The full variable domain, its missing parts supplied by reference TRBV5-1 and TRBJ1-3, is KAGVTQTPRYLIKTRGQQVTLSCSPISGHRSVSWYQQTPGQGLQFLFEYFSETQRNKGNFPGRFSGRQFSNSRSEMNVSTLELGDSALYLCASSLEQSGNTIYFGEGSWLTVV.

V and J are TRBV5-4 and TRBJ2-7, with D uncertain. V was trimmed by 1 base and J by 3 bases, leaving 11 bases between them. Germline assignment: CDR1 SGHNT and CDR2 YYREEE (reference sequence). The CDR3 consists of 14 residues. CDR3 in DNA: TGTGCCAGCAGCTTGCCCGGGTCGGGCTACGAGCAGTACTTC. Encoded protein: CASSLPGSGYEQYF.

The chain joins TRBV5-1 to TRBJ2-5; the D gene is possibly TRBD2 (6 bases). CDR3 length: 15 amino acids. V was pared by 2 bases and J by 2 bases, with 13 bases between. Per the germline V gene, CDR1 is SGHRS and CDR2 is YFSETQ. The CDR3 protein is CASSLPGLRQETQYF. The CDR3 DNA reads TGCGCCAGCAGCTTACCGGGACTCCGGCAAGAGACCCAGTACTTC.

This clone was counted a few times. This rearrangement joins TRBV20-1 to TRBJ2-5; D gene ambiguous. The length of the CDR3 is 11 residues. Germline loops: CDR1 DFQATT, CDR2 SNEGSKA (reference sequence). Trimming cost V 3 bases and J 4 bases, with 6 bases left between them. CDR3 residues: CSASSLETQYF. The CDR3 nucleotides read TGCAGTGCTAGTTCCCTAGAGACCCAGTACTTC.

The V call is TRBV29-1, the J call TRBJ1-4, with 9 positions matching TRBD1. J was trimmed by 11 bases and V by 7 bases; bases with no gene match: 8. This CDR3 comprises 12 residues. Germline CDR1 reads SQVTM; CDR2 reads ANQGSEA. CDR3 sequence reads: CSGEGQGGKLFF. CDR3 sequence (DNA): TGCAGCGGTGAGGGACAGGGCGGGAAACTGTTTTTT.

The chain links TRBV7-9 to TRBJ1-4, with TRBD1 matching over 7 bases. CDR1 SEHNR and CDR2 FQNEAQ come from the germline V gene (reference sequence). Losses at the gene ends were 2 bases for V and 6 bases for J; bases not matched to a gene: 12. This CDR3 is 17 amino acids long. Here the CDR3 DNA reads TGTGCCAGCAGCTTAAGTTATATAGGGGGCGTAGATGAAAAACTGTTTTTT. It yields the protein CASSLSYIGGVDEKLFF.

This chain connects TRBV30 to TRBJ1-3, with TRBD1 identical over 9 bases. The V and J ends lost 0 bases and 1 base, in that order; junction bases with no gene match: 7. This CDR3 comprises 17 residues. Germline CDR1 reads GTSNPN; CDR2 reads SVGIG (reference sequence). CDR3 in amino acids: CAWSVRGTGYSGNTIYF. The CDR3 DNA follows: TGTGCCTGGAGTGTACGAGGGACAGGGTATTCTGGAAACACCATATATTTT.

V is TRBV7-9 and J is TRBJ1-4; 7 bases match TRBD1. Germline-derived CDR1 and CDR2 are SEHNR and FQNEAQ (reference sequence). There are 14 residues in the CDR3. The trim removed 1 base at V and 7 bases at J, leaving 3 bases unmatched. Written as DNA, the CDR3 is TGTGCCAGCAGCTTAGGGAAGGGGGCTGAAAAACTGTTTTTT. Translation gives CASSLGKGAEKLFF.

The count of this clone is one. The chain carries TRBV6-5 and TRBJ1-2; 10 nucleotides align to TRBD1. The CDR3 contains 16 residues. Germline V gene data show CDR1 as MNHEY and CDR2 as SVGAGI. After removal of 0 bases from V and 4 bases from J, the junction contained 5 bases not matched to a gene. CDR3 residues: CASSYSGTGAFYGYTF. CDR3 sequence (DNA): TGTGCCAGCAGTTACTCGGGGACAGGGGCCTTCTATGGCTACACCTTC.

The rearrangement links TRBV18 to TRBJ1-1; D remains unclear. Between the trimmed V and J ends, which lost 0 bases and 5 bases, there was a span of 13 bases. Germline V gene lookup returns CDR1 KGHSH and CDR2 LQKENI. The CDR3 runs 15 residues. The chain's CDR3 is CASSPPGGLRTEAFF. The DNA of the CDR3 is TGTGCCAGCTCACCACCGGGAGGGTTGAGGACTGAAGCTTTCTTT.